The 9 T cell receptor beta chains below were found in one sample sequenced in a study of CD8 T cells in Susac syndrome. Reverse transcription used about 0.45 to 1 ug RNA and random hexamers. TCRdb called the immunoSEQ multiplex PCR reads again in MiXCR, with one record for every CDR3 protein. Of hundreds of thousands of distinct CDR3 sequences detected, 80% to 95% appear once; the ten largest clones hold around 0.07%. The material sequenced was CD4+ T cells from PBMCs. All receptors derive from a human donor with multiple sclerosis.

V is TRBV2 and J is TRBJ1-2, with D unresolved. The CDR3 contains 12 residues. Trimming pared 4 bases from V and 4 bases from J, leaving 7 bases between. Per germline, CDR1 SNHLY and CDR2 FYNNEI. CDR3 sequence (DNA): TGTGCCAGCAGTGGAATCCCCTATGGCTACACCTTC. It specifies CASSGIPYGYTF.

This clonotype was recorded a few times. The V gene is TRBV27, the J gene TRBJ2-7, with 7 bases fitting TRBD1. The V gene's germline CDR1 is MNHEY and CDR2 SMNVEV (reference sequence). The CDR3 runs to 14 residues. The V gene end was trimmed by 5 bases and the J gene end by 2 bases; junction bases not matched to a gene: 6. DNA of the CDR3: TGTGCCAGCAGTCCCAAGGGGACAGCCTACGAGCAGTACTTC. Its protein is CASSPKGTAYEQYF.

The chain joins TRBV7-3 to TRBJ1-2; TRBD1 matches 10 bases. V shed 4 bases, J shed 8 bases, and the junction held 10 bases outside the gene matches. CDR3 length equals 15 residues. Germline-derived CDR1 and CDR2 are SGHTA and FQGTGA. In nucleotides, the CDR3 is TGTGCCAGCAGCTCCATGACAGGGGGCGTGGGGGGCTACACCTTC. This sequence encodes CASSSMTGGVGGYTF.

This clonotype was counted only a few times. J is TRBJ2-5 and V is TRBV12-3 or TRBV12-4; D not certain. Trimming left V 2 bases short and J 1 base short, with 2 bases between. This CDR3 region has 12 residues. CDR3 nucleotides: TGTGCCAGCAGTTTACGCCAAGAGACCCAGTACTTC. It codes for CASSLRQETQYF.

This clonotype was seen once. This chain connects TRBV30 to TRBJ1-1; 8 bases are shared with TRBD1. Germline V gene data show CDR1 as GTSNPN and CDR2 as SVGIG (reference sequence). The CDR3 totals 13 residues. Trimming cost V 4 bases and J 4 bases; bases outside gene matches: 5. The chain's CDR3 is CAWIFDRGTEAFF. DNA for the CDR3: TGTGCCTGGATCTTTGACAGGGGCACTGAAGCTTTCTTT.

The CDR3 DNA sequence: TGTGCCAGCAGTTATATCACTAGCCAGACAGATACGCAGTATTTT. Its translation: CASSYITSQTDTQYF. The chain uses TRBV6-2 or TRBV6-3 and TRBJ2-3, with a possible D match to TRBD2 (6 bases). Germline V gives CDR1 MNHEY, CDR2 SVGEGT. The CDR3 is made up of 15 amino acids. V lost 3 bases, J lost 3 bases, and 13 bases lay in between.

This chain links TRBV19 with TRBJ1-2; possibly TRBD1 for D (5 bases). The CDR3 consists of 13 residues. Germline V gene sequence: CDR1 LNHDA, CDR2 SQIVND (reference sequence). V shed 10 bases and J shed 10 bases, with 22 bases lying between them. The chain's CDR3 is CATRLVGQGHYTF. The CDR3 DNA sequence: TGTGCCACTAGACTAGTCGGTCAGGGCCACTACACCTTC. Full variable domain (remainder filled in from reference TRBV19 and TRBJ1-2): DGGITQSPKYLFRKEGQNVTLSCEQNLNHDAMYWYRQDPGQGLRLIYYSQIVNDFQKGDIAEGYSVSREKKESFPLTVTSAQKNPTAFYLCATRLVGQGHYTFGSGTRLTVV.

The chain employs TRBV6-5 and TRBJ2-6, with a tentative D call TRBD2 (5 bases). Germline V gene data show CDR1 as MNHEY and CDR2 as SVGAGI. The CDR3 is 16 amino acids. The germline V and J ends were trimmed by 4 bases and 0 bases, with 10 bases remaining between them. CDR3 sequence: CASSSLGVSGANVLTF. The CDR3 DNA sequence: TGTGCCAGCAGTTCCCTGGGAGTCTCTGGGGCCAACGTCCTGACTTTC.

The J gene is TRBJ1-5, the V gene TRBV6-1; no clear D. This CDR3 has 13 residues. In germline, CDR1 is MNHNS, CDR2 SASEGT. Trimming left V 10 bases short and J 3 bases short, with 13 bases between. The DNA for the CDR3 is TGTGCCACCCGACCGGGAGACAATCAGCCCCAGCATTTT. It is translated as CATRPGDNQPQHF.